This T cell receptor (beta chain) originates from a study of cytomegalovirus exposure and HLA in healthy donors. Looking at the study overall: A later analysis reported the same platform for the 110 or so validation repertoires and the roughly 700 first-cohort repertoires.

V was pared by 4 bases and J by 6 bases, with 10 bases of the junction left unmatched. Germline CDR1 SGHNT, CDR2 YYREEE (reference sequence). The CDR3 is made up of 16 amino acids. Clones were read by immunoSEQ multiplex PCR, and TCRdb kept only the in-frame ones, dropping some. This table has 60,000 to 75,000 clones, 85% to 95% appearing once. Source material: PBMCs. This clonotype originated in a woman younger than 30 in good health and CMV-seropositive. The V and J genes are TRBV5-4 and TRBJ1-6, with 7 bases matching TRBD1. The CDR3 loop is CASSKDRERANSPLHF. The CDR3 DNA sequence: TGTGCCAGCAGCAAAGACAGGGAAAGGGCTAATTCACCCCTCCACTTT. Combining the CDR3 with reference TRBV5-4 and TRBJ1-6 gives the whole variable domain ETGVTQSPTHLIKTRGQQVTLRCSSQSGHNTVSWYQQALGQGPQFIFQYYREEENGRGNFPPRFSGLQFPNYSSELNVNALELDDSALYLCASSKDRERANSPLHFGNGTRLTVT.